The 32 T cell receptor beta chains listed next were all sequenced from one sample in a study of Ad26.COV2.S vaccination and SARS-CoV-2 variants. Here immunoSEQ multiplex PCR was the method, and the copy in TCRdb shows in-frame clones only, minus some. The sample gives approximately 450,000 clones, about nine tenths of which show up once; 9% to 15% is in the top ten. The treatment was: some 20 received Ad26.COV2.S at low or high dose, single or two shots; about 5 received placebo; per-sample allocation not given. Day 63 following the first vaccine or placebo injection was when the samples were taken. Sequencing was performed on peripheral blood, taken in a trial of Ad26.COV2.S vaccine versus placebo. The receptors originated from a person aged 18 to 65 who received the Ad26.COV2.S COVID-19 vaccine or a placebo.

The gene calls are TRBV11-2 and TRBJ1-3; D is undetermined. Germline V lookup: CDR1 SGHAT, CDR2 FQNNGV. The CDR3 extends over 14 amino acids. V shed 5 bases and J shed 4 bases, with 12 bases lying between them. CDR3 protein: CASSVTLGGNTIYF. The CDR3 nucleotides are TGTGCCAGCAGCGTCACGCTCGGCGGAAACACCATATATTTT.

The sample holds one count of this clone. V gene TRBV30 combines with J gene TRBJ1-4, with D maybe TRBD1 (6 bases). The CDR3 is made up of 14 amino acids. V was pared by 3 bases and J by 1 base, with 9 bases between. Per the germline V gene, CDR1 is GTSNPN and CDR2 is SVGIG (reference sequence). CDR3 sequence (DNA): TGTGCCTGGAGCAGGACAGTAACTAATGAAAAACTGTTTTTT. This sequence encodes CAWSRTVTNEKLFF. Supplemented by reference TRBV30 and TRBJ1-4, the full variable domain reads SQTIHQWPATLVQPVGSPLSLECTVEGTSNPNLYWYRQAAGRGLQLLFYSVGIGQISSEVPQNLSASRPQDRQFILSSKKLLLSDSGFYLCAWSRTVTNEKLFFGSGTQLSVL.

This rearrangement joins TRBV4-3 to TRBJ2-3, with 8 bases lining up with TRBD2. V lost 1 base and J lost 4; bases outside the gene matches: 7. This CDR3 spans 16 amino acids. Germline lookup yields CDR1 LGHNA and CDR2 YSLEER. The CDR3 sequence: CASSQGIAGSSDTQYF. The CDR3 DNA sequence: TGCGCCAGCAGCCAAGGGATAGCGGGAAGTTCAGATACGCAGTATTTT.

The rearrangement uses TRBV9 and TRBJ1-1, with D uncertain. V was shortened by 2 bases and J by 4 bases, with 12 bases between the two germline ends. Germline values: CDR1 SGDLS, CDR2 YYNGEE. This CDR3 region has 14 residues. CDR3 sequence: CASSVYLEGTEAFF. The CDR3 nucleotides read TGTGCCAGCAGCGTGTATCTTGAAGGCACTGAAGCTTTCTTT.

For the CDR3, the DNA is TGCGCCAGCAGCCAAGAGAGGCGGGAGGGCCGAGGGTACAATGAGCAGTTCTTC. As protein: CASSQERREGRGYNEQFF. The chain couples TRBV4-1 to TRBJ2-1; 9 bases align to TRBD2. The CDR3 has 18 amino acids. Trimming removed 0 bases from V and 4 bases from J; junction bases left unmatched: 10. The V gene's germline CDR1 is MGHRA and CDR2 YSYEKL.

The V call is TRBV30, the J call TRBJ2-2; D tentatively reads TRBD1 or TRBD2 (5 bases each). The V end lost 7 bases, the J end lost 1 base, and 13 bases lay between the germline ends. The CDR3 length is 14 residues. Per germline, CDR1 GTSNPN and CDR2 SVGIG (reference sequence). The CDR3 bases are TGTGCCTTTGAGGGACGTTGGAACACCGGGGAGCTGTTTTTT. This translates into CAFEGRWNTGELFF.

This sequence joins TRBV7-2 and TRBJ1-2; D remains ambiguous. There are 13 residues in the CDR3. The V gene's germline CDR1 is SGHTA and CDR2 FQGNSA. Between the trimmed V and J ends, which lost 3 bases and 7 bases, there was a span of 12 bases. The CDR3 sequence is CASSFGVQSGYTF. In DNA, the CDR3 is TGTGCCAGCAGCTTTGGGGTTCAGAGTGGCTACACCTTC.

V gene TRBV3-1 (or the pseudogene TRBV3-2) combines with J gene TRBJ2-1, with 7 positions matching TRBD2. CDR3 length: 16 residues. CDR1 and CDR2 from the germline V gene are LGHDT and YNNKEL (reference sequence). Trimming at V came to 3 bases and at J to 1 base, leaving 6 bases not matched to a gene. CDR3 residues: CASSHQTSRSYNEQFF. The CDR3 nucleotides are TGTGCCAGCAGCCACCAGACTAGCAGATCCTACAATGAGCAGTTCTTC.

The J gene is TRBJ2-1, the V gene TRBV19; D ambiguous. Germline values: CDR1 LNHDA, CDR2 SQIVND (reference sequence). The CDR3 length is 13 residues. Deletions cut 3 bases from V and 6 bases from J, with 9 bases between. The CDR3 spells CASSIGPVNEQFF. In DNA form, the CDR3 reads TGTGCCAGTAGTATCGGCCCTGTCAATGAGCAGTTCTTC.

The chain employs TRBV7-9 and TRBJ2-5; no clear D. This CDR3 is 18 amino acids long. Germline V gene lookup returns CDR1 SEHNR and CDR2 FQNEAQ (reference sequence). Trimming took 0 bases from V and 5 from J, leaving 22 bases between them. CDR3 amino acids: CASSLASGQRPQRETQYF. The DNA for the CDR3 is TGTGCCAGCAGCTTAGCGTCCGGCCAGCGTCCCCAAAGGGAGACCCAGTACTTC.

This rearrangement joins TRBV15 to TRBJ2-1; TRBD2 aligns across 12 bases. Germline V gives CDR1 LNHNV, CDR2 YYDKDF (reference sequence). The trim removed 0 bases at V and 6 bases at J, leaving 6 bases unmatched. The CDR3 has 17 residues. CDR3 sequence reads: CATSRDPASGRANEQFF. CDR3 nucleotides: TGTGCCACCAGCAGAGATCCCGCTAGCGGGAGGGCCAATGAGCAGTTCTTC.

Turning to this clone: At the DNA level, this CDR3 is encoded by other sequences in the same sample as well. The rearrangement uses TRBV18 and TRBJ2-3; the match to TRBD2 covers 11 bases. Trimming took 6 bases from V and 2 from J; bases not matched to a gene: 7. Germline V gene lookup returns CDR1 KGHSH and CDR2 LQKENI. This CDR3 comprises 16 residues. CDR3 protein: CASSPRLAGSTDTQYF. The CDR3 nucleotides are TGTGCCAGCTCCCCCCGACTAGCGGGATCCACAGATACGCAGTATTTT.

The chain recombines TRBV5-1 with TRBJ2-7, with a possible D match to TRBD1 (5 bases). Germline V gene data show CDR1 as SGHRS and CDR2 as YFSETQ. V was trimmed by 0 bases and J by 2 bases, leaving 9 bases between them. The CDR3 has 14 amino acids. CDR3 protein: CASSLVARAYEQYF. The CDR3 nucleotides read TGCGCCAGCAGCTTGGTGGCCAGGGCCTACGAGCAGTACTTC.

This chain connects TRBV29-1 to TRBJ1-1, with 7 nucleotides matching TRBD1. CDR1 is SQVTM, CDR2 ANQGSEA, per germline. V gave up 7 bases and J gave up 4 bases; unmatched junction bases: 12. CDR3 length: 14 residues. CDR3 bases: TGCAGCGCCTCAAGACAGGGCGCCGGCACTGAAGCTTTCTTT. Encoded protein: CSASRQGAGTEAFF.

V and J are TRBV30 and TRBJ2-2; D gene unclear. Trimming stripped 4 bases from V and 3 bases from J, with 15 bases between. CDR3 length: 15 amino acids. Germline V gene data show CDR1 as GTSNPN and CDR2 as SVGIG (reference sequence). As DNA, the CDR3 is TGTGCCTGGACAGGTCGAAGTGGGTACACCGGGGAGCTGTTTTTT. Residues: CAWTGRSGYTGELFF.

On this clone: Compared with germline, one end of the junction differs, possibly owing to a read error. The chain uses TRBV7-7 and TRBJ1-5, with 9 bases aligning to TRBD1. CDR1 and CDR2 from the germline V gene are SSHAT and FNYEAQ (reference sequence). The CDR3 spans 19 residues. DNA for the CDR3: TGTGCTAGCAGCTTATCGCACTGTTGTGGACAGGGGAGCAATCAGCCCCAGCATTTT. It encodes CASSLSHCCGQGSNQPQHF.

The chain employs TRBV7-2 and TRBJ2-5; the D is unclear. V was cut by 5 bases and J by 5 bases, with 9 bases left in between. CDR1 is SGHTA, CDR2 FQGNSA, per germline. The CDR3 sequence is 12 residues long. This CDR3 reads CASSPELETQYF. CDR3 sequence (DNA): TGTGCCAGCAGCCCTGAACTGGAGACCCAGTACTTC.

J is TRBJ2-7 and V is TRBV19; D unresolved. V lost 3 bases and J lost 3, with 9 bases in between. The CDR3 sequence is 13 residues long. From germline, CDR1 is LNHDA and CDR2 SQIVND (reference sequence). The CDR3, as DNA: TGTGCCAGTAGTATTGCAGAGAGCTACGAGCAGTACTTC. Protein sequence: CASSIAESYEQYF.

The chain uses TRBV11-2 and TRBJ2-2, with 7 positions matching TRBD1. In germline, CDR1 is SGHAT, CDR2 FQNNGV. The CDR3 consists of 16 residues. Trimming removed 5 bases from V and 5 bases from J; junction bases left unmatched: 11. The CDR3: CASSPKTGIGTGELFF. CDR3 bases: TGTGCCAGCAGCCCTAAGACAGGGATTGGGACCGGGGAGCTGTTTTTT.

V and J are TRBV6-2 or TRBV6-3 and TRBJ2-2, with unresolved D. Germline loops: CDR1 MNHEY, CDR2 SVGEGT. The CDR3 consists of 14 residues. Trimming cost V 1 base and J 1 base, with 4 bases left between them. CDR3 residues: CASSYFGNTGELFF. The CDR3 DNA follows: TGTGCCAGCAGTTACTTCGGGAACACCGGGGAGCTGTTTTTT.

The chain is built from TRBV7-6 and TRBJ2-1, with 7 bases matching TRBD2. The CDR3 spans 17 residues. The V segment lost 1 base and the J segment 5 bases; nucleotides outside the gene matches: 11. Looked up from germline, CDR1 is SGHVS and CDR2 is FNYEAQ. The DNA of the CDR3 is TGTGCCAGCAGCTTAGAGGCGAGCGGGGACTTGGACAATGAGCAGTTCTTC. It yields the protein CASSLEASGDLDNEQFF.

The gene calls are TRBV27 and TRBJ2-1, with 12 bases identical to TRBD2. The ends lost 5 bases at V and 7 bases at J; junction bases unmatched: 9. Germline V gene lookup returns CDR1 MNHEY and CDR2 SMNVEV (reference sequence). The CDR3 spans 16 residues. The CDR3: CASSLILAGGPNEQFF. CDR3 nucleotides: TGTGCCAGCAGTCTTATACTAGCGGGAGGACCTAATGAGCAGTTCTTC.

The V call is TRBV5-1, the J call TRBJ2-7; D is undetermined. CDR1 is SGHRS, CDR2 YFSETQ, per germline. V was shortened by 3 bases and J by 2 bases, with 15 bases between the two germline ends. The CDR3 loop spans 15 amino acids. CDR3 in amino acids: CASSWGNSYTYEQYF. The CDR3 DNA follows: TGCGCCAGCAGCTGGGGAAACAGCTATACCTACGAGCAGTACTTC. The variable domain in full, completed from reference TRBV5-1 and TRBJ2-7, reads KAGVTQTPRYLIKTRGQQVTLSCSPISGHRSVSWYQQTPGQGLQFLFEYFSETQRNKGNFPGRFSGRQFSNSRSEMNVSTLELGDSALYLCASSWGNSYTYEQYFGPGTRLTVT.

The V call is TRBV28, the J call TRBJ1-1, with TRBD1 identical over 9 bases. Losses at the gene ends were 6 bases for V and 6 bases for J; bases not matched to a gene: 8. Germline V gene sequence: CDR1 MDHEN, CDR2 SYDVKM. The CDR3 runs to 14 residues. As DNA, the CDR3 is TGTGCCAGCAGCTACAGGGGGCTGGGGTCTGAAGCTTTCTTT. Its translation is CASSYRGLGSEAFF.

This chain uses TRBV2 with TRBJ2-1; 9 bases match TRBD1. The V gene end was trimmed by 0 bases and the J gene end by 6 bases; junction bases not matched to a gene: 12. CDR1 is SNHLY, CDR2 FYNNEI, per germline. The CDR3 length is 18 residues. CDR3 region: CASSEALLGQGLSNEQFF. CDR3 nucleotide sequence: TGTGCCAGCAGTGAAGCGCTCCTGGGACAGGGCCTAAGCAATGAGCAGTTCTTC.

The rearrangement joins TRBV2 to TRBJ2-4; 11 bases map to TRBD1. The CDR3 is 13 amino acids. The germline CDR1 and CDR2 sequences are SNHLY and FYNNEI. V lost 6 bases and J lost 14; bases outside the gene matches: 9. The CDR3 region has the DNA TGTGCCAGCAGGCAGAGGGACAGGGGGTTGAAGTACTTC. Protein sequence: CASRQRDRGLKYF.

The V and J genes are TRBV2 and TRBJ1-4; a weak D match, TRBD1 (6 bases). The CDR3 sequence is 14 residues long. The V gene's germline CDR1 is SNHLY and CDR2 FYNNEI. V was trimmed by 7 bases and J by 4 bases, leaving 13 bases between them. CDR3 DNA sequence: TGTGCCAGCATCCAGGGGAGCTTTAATGAAAAACTGTTTTTT. Residues: CASIQGSFNEKLFF. Full variable domain (missing parts from reference TRBV2 and TRBJ1-4): EPEVTQTPSHQVTQMGQEVILRCVPISNHLYFYWYRQILGQKVEFLVSFYNNEISEKSEIFDDQFSVERPDGSNFTLKIRSTKLEDSAMYFCASIQGSFNEKLFFGSGTQLSVL.

The chain has TRBV7-2 and TRBJ2-1; 13 bases align to TRBD2. Germline CDR1 and CDR2: SGHTA and FQGNSA. The length of the CDR3 is 15 residues. Unmatched junction bases numbered 3, after V lost 3 bases and J lost 7 bases. This CDR3 reads CASSLGTSGINEQFF. The CDR3 coding sequence is TGTGCCAGCAGCTTGGGGACTAGCGGGATTAATGAGCAGTTCTTC.

The sample holds one count of this clone. The J gene is TRBJ2-1, the V gene TRBV5-1; D unclear. The CDR3 covers 14 residues. Trimming took 2 bases from V and 5 from J, leaving 11 bases between them. Germline V gene data show CDR1 as SGHRS and CDR2 as YFSETQ. The CDR3 nucleotides are TGCGCCAGCAGCTTTCCATTGGTACACAATGAGCAGTTCTTC. Protein: CASSFPLVHNEQFF.

This chain joins TRBV12-5 and TRBJ2-1, with a weak D call TRBD1 (6 bases). Germline CDR1 reads LGHNT; CDR2 reads FRNRAP. The CDR3 sequence is 13 residues long. The ends were cut back, 3 bases at V and 7 bases at J, with 10 bases in the middle. For the CDR3, the DNA is TGTGCTAGTGGTTTCCTCGGGACAAATGAGCAGTTCTTC. Residues: CASGFLGTNEQFF. Full variable domain (rest looked up from reference TRBV12-5 and TRBJ2-1): DARVTQTPRHKVTEMGQEVTMRCQPILGHNTVFWYRQTMMQGLELLAYFRNRAPLDDSGMPKDRFSAEMPDATLATLKIQPSEPRDSAVYFCASGFLGTNEQFFGPGTRLTVL.

The genes are TRBV9 and TRBJ2-4; no clear D gene. The CDR3 length is 17 residues. Germline V gene sequence: CDR1 SGDLS, CDR2 YYNGEE. V lost 4 bases and J lost 0, with 17 bases in between. The CDR3 DNA reads as TGTGCCAGCAGCCCCCCCCTGGGCAGAATAGCCAAAAACATTCAGTACTTC. Its translation: CASSPPLGRIAKNIQYF.

This sequence joins TRBV29-1 and TRBJ2-7; D may correspond to TRBD1 or TRBD2 (5 bases each). The CDR3 contains 13 residues. Germline V gene sequence: CDR1 SQVTM, CDR2 ANQGSEA. V was clipped by 7 bases and J by 3 bases, with 16 bases between them. The CDR3 region is CSGGWGRNYEQYF. The CDR3 coding sequence is TGCAGCGGGGGTTGGGGGAGAAACTACGAGCAGTACTTC.